This T cell receptor beta chain was sequenced during a study of cytomegalovirus exposure and HLA in healthy donors. Notes on the study in general: An ancestry cluster, one associated with Asian ancestry, reportedly showed fewer N-insertions than the 666-donor mean in a later analysis. Prediction of most subjects' HLA-A and HLA-B alleles by TCR beta sequences was reportedly accurate.

The PCR used 60 Vbeta and 13 Jbeta primers. Some clones are missing from TCRdb's copy, which holds only in-frame ones; the method was immunoSEQ multiplex PCR. The data contain roughly 200,000 clones, over 9.5% of them singletons. There are a few counts of this clone. What it recognizes is unknown. The CDR3 consists of 14 residues. Per the germline V gene, CDR1 is SGHAT and CDR2 is FQNNGV. V was shortened by 1 base and J by 5 bases, with 11 bases between the two germline ends. The TCR sequence derives from a man aged 45-60 years in good health and CMV-seropositive. The chain combines TRBV11-2 with TRBJ2-5, with a weak D call TRBD1 (6 bases). Input material: PBMCs. The CDR3 DNA is TGTGCCAGCAGCTTAGGGACAGTGGGGGAGACCCAGTACTTC. It translates to CASSLGTVGETQYF.